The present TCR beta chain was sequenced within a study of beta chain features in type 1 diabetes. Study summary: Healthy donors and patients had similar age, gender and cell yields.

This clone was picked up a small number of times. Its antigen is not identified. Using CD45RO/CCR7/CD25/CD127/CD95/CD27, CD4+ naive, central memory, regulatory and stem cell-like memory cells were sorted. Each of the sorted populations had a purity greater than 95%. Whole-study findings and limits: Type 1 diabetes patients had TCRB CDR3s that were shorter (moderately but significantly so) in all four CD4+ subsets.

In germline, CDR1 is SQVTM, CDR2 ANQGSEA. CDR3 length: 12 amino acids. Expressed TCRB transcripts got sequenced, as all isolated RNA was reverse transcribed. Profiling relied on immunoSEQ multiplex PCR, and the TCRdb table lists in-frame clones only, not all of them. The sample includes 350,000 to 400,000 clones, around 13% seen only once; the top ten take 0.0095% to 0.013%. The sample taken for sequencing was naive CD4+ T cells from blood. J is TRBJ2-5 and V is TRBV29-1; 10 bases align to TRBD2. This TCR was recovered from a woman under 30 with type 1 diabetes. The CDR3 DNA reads TGCAGACCGGGACTAGCGCGAGAGACCCAGTACTTC. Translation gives CRPGLARETQYF.